A single sample gave rise to the 2 T cell receptor beta chains below, sequenced in a study of blood T cell repertoires in COVID-19. The data were produced by immunoSEQ multiplex PCR, yet TCRdb's version contains in-frame clones alone and is incomplete. The sample includes about 100,000 clones, roughly 92% of them seen just once. The sample consisted of peripheral blood. The source of these receptors is a middle-aged man with active COVID-19.

The chain uses TRBV28 and TRBJ2-7, with 7 bases identical to TRBD1. The CDR3 spans 14 residues. Losses at the gene ends were 5 bases for V and 0 bases for J; bases not matched to a gene: 4. Germline V gene lookup returns CDR1 MDHEN and CDR2 SYDVKM. CDR3 bases: TGTGCCAGCAGTAAGGGACAGAGCTCCTACGAGCAGTACTTC. Amino acids: CASSKGQSSYEQYF.

The V gene is TRBV7-8, the J gene TRBJ2-2; 11 bases line up with TRBD2. Germline V gives CDR1 SGHVS, CDR2 FQNEAQ. This CDR3 spans 19 amino acids. The V gene end was trimmed by 7 bases and the J gene end by 5 bases; junction bases not matched to a gene: 18. CDR3 sequence reads: CASTPSLGTSGAPTGELFF. CDR3 in DNA: TGTGCCAGCACCCCTAGTTTGGGGACTAGCGGAGCCCCGACCGGGGAGCTGTTTTTT.